These 19 T cell receptor beta chains share one sample of origin, sequenced in a study of blood T cell repertoires in COVID-19. Method: immunoSEQ multiplex PCR; TCRdb's copy keeps in-frame clones and lacks some. Of 200,000 to 300,000 clones listed, roughly 80% were seen once; the top ten hold 9.5% to 15%. Material for sequencing was peripheral blood. The receptors derive from a woman between 55 and 75 years old with active or convalescent COVID-19.

J is TRBJ2-5 and V is TRBV30, with a weak D call TRBD1 (6 bases). Trimming took off 2 bases at V and 4 bases at J, with 14 bases between the two ends. Germline loops: CDR1 GTSNPN, CDR2 SVGIG (reference sequence). The CDR3 extends over 14 amino acids. In DNA form, the CDR3 reads TGTGCCTGGAGTCTCTCAGGGGTACGAGAGACCCAGTACTTC. Its protein is CAWSLSGVRETQYF. Based on the CDR3 plus reference TRBV30 and TRBJ2-5, the full variable domain is SQTIHQWPATLVQPVGSPLSLECTVEGTSNPNLYWYRQAAGRGLQLLFYSVGIGQISSEVPQNLSASRPQDRQFILSSKKLLLSDSGFYLCAWSLSGVRETQYFGPGTRLLVL.

This clone was counted only a few times. This chain connects TRBV27 to TRBJ1-6; a possible D gene is TRBD1 (5 bases). Deletions cut 3 bases from V and 9 bases from J, with 18 bases between. The CDR3 sequence is 16 residues long. Germline V gene sequence: CDR1 MNHEY, CDR2 SMNVEV (reference sequence). CDR3 nucleotides: TGTGCCAGCAGTTTCCTGGGGGTCGGGGGACCTTCACCCCTCCACTTT. Protein sequence: CASSFLGVGGPSPLHF.

This clone showed up just a few times. The rearrangement uses TRBV30 and TRBJ2-5; D unclear. The CDR3 spans 11 residues. Trimming took 3 bases from V and 5 from J, leaving 7 bases between them. The V gene's germline CDR1 is GTSNPN and CDR2 SVGIG (reference sequence). This chain's CDR3 is CAWRARETQYF. CDR3 DNA: TGTGCCTGGAGGGCCAGGGAGACCCAGTACTTC. The full variable domain, with the rest looked up from reference TRBV30 and TRBJ2-5, is SQTIHQWPATLVQPVGSPLSLECTVEGTSNPNLYWYRQAAGRGLQLLFYSVGIGQISSEVPQNLSASRPQDRQFILSSKKLLLSDSGFYLCAWRARETQYFGPGTRLLVL.

The chain uses TRBV5-6 and TRBJ2-3; D might be TRBD2 (6 bases). Germline-derived CDR1 and CDR2 are SGHDT and YYEEEE. This CDR3 spans 14 amino acids. V was clipped by 1 base and J by 4 bases, with 10 bases between them. The CDR3 DNA is TGTGCCAGCAGCTTGCTGCGGGGTCCAGATACGCAGTATTTT. Translating it yields CASSLLRGPDTQYF. Full variable domain (outside the CDR3, taken from reference TRBV5-6 and TRBJ2-3): DAGVTQSPTHLIKTRGQQVTLRCSPKSGHDTVSWYQQALGQGPQFIFQYYEEEERQRGNFPDRFSGHQFPNYSSELNVNALLLGDSALYLCASSLLRGPDTQYFGPGTRLTVL.

The gene calls are TRBV5-8 and TRBJ1-2; no clear D gene. V gave up 5 bases and J gave up 1 base, with 12 bases separating them. Germline values: CDR1 SGHTS, CDR2 YDEGEE. The CDR3 has 14 amino acids. The DNA for the CDR3 is TGTGCCAGCAGGGAGGGAGTTCTTAACTATGGCTACACCTTC. Amino acid sequence: CASREGVLNYGYTF.

This rearrangement joins TRBV4-1 to TRBJ1-2; a possible D gene is TRBD1 (6 bases). The CDR3 runs 17 residues. CDR1 and CDR2 from the germline V gene are MGHRA and YSYEKL. The V gene lost 4 bases and the J gene lost 2 bases, with 20 bases spanning the gap. The CDR3 is CASSRGSGGGENYGYTF. DNA for the CDR3: TGCGCCAGCAGCCGCGGGTCTGGGGGCGGAGAGAACTATGGCTACACCTTC.

The V call is TRBV19, the J call TRBJ1-3; perhaps TRBD1 as D (5 bases). CDR1 and CDR2 (germline): LNHDA, SQIVND (reference sequence). The CDR3 has 17 residues. Trimming removed 3 bases at V and 4 bases at J, with 19 bases between. The CDR3 spells CASSIRRGKEGGNTIYF. The CDR3 DNA reads as TGTGCCAGTAGTATCCGACGGGGGAAAGAGGGAGGAAACACCATATATTTT. Using reference TRBV19 and TRBJ1-3 for the parts outside the CDR3, the full variable domain is DGGITQSPKYLFRKEGQNVTLSCEQNLNHDAMYWYRQDPGQGLRLIYYSQIVNDFQKGDIAEGYSVSREKKESFPLTVTSAQKNPTAFYLCASSIRRGKEGGNTIYFGEGSWLTVV.

This chain links TRBV7-9 with TRBJ1-1; D is unresolved. Looked up from germline, CDR1 is SEHNR and CDR2 is FQNEAQ (reference sequence). The V and J ends lost 1 base and 1 base respectively, with 7 bases between them. The CDR3 is 14 amino acids. CDR3 sequence reads: CASSLGAPNTEAFF. The CDR3 region has the DNA TGTGCCAGCAGCTTAGGGGCCCCGAACACTGAAGCTTTCTTT.

Regarding this clone: One junction end disagrees with the germline gene, perhaps due to a read error. The V call is TRBV6-2 or TRBV6-3, the J call TRBJ2-7, with a tentative D call TRBD1 (6 bases). The CDR3 covers 13 residues. Looked up from germline, CDR1 is MNHEY and CDR2 is SVGEGT. The CDR3 loop reads CASSDSGHYEQYF. The CDR3 region has the DNA TGTGCCAGCAGTGACTCGGGACACTACGAGCAGTACTTC.

The J gene is TRBJ2-1, the V gene TRBV5-6, with 10 bases matching TRBD2. This CDR3 has 15 amino acids. J lost 9 bases, V lost 0 bases, and 6 bases had no gene match. Germline assignment: CDR1 SGHDT and CDR2 YYEEEE. The CDR3 bases are TGTGCCAGCAGCTTGGCAGCGGGGGGGCGTGGTGAGCAGTTCTTC. This codes for CASSLAAGGRGEQFF.

The chain uses TRBV6-2 or TRBV6-3 and TRBJ1-2; D unresolved. This CDR3 has 15 residues. The V end was cut by 2 bases, the J end by 0 bases, with 10 bases between. Germline V CDR1 and CDR2: MNHEY, SVGEGT. This CDR3 is CASSYRPGANYGYTF. CDR3 coding DNA: TGTGCCAGCAGTTACCGGCCAGGTGCTAACTATGGCTACACCTTC.

The chain uses TRBV11-2 and TRBJ2-7; 14 nucleotides agree with TRBD2. Looked up from germline, CDR1 is SGHAT and CDR2 is FQNNGV. The V and J ends lost 4 bases and 2 bases, in that order; junction bases with no gene match: 1. The CDR3 loop spans 15 amino acids. The CDR3 sequence: CASSWGLAGAYEQYF. In DNA form, the CDR3 reads TGTGCCAGCAGCTGGGGACTAGCGGGGGCCTACGAGCAGTACTTC.

This clone was seen a few times. CDR3: CASSPGGGRETQYF. In DNA, the CDR3 is TGTGCCAGTAGCCCTGGGGGGGGACGGGAGACCCAGTACTTC. The chain carries TRBV19 and TRBJ2-5, with 7 bases matching TRBD2. Trimming removed 6 bases from V and 5 bases from J; junction bases left unmatched: 9. The V gene's germline CDR1 is LNHDA and CDR2 SQIVND (reference sequence). The CDR3 spans 14 residues.

The chain employs TRBV19 and TRBJ2-3, with TRBD2 identical over 7 bases. J was trimmed by 6 bases and V by 5 bases; bases with no gene match: 14. Per germline, CDR1 LNHDA and CDR2 SQIVND (reference sequence). The CDR3 is 16 amino acids. The CDR3, as DNA: TGTGCCAGTAGTGGGGGGGACTACCTGATTTCGGATACGCAGTATTTT. It encodes CASSGGDYLISDTQYF.

This chain links TRBV7-9 with TRBJ2-6; D is unclear. The germline CDR1 and CDR2 sequences are SEHNR and FQNEAQ (reference sequence). This CDR3 contains 14 residues. V lost 6 bases to trimming and J lost 0 bases, with 6 bases between them. CDR3 loop: CASSRSSGANVLTF. The CDR3 coding sequence is TGTGCCAGCAGTCGGAGCTCTGGGGCCAACGTCCTGACTTTC.

The V and J genes are TRBV19 and TRBJ1-2, with D perhaps TRBD1 (5 bases). CDR1 is LNHDA and CDR2 is SQIVND in the germline V gene (reference sequence). The CDR3 extends over 14 amino acids. V lost 5 bases and J lost 2, with 12 bases in between. CDR3 sequence reads: CASSLGQENYGYTF. The CDR3 DNA sequence: TGTGCCAGTAGTTTGGGGCAGGAGAACTATGGCTACACCTTC.

This clone showed up just once. The chain carries TRBV6-1 and TRBJ2-2, with 8 bases fitting TRBD1. Trimming removed 6 bases from V and 1 base from J; junction bases left unmatched: 7. Germline CDR1 reads MNHNS; CDR2 reads SASEGT. The CDR3 is made up of 16 amino acids. In DNA, the CDR3 is TGTGCCAGCAGCGAAAAGGACAGGGTGAACACCGGGGAGCTGTTTTTT. This encodes CASSEKDRVNTGELFF.

V and J are TRBV6-5 and TRBJ2-4; tentative D call: TRBD1 (5 bases). The CDR3 is 16 amino acids. Deletions cut 0 bases from V and 1 base from J, with 10 bases between. CDR1 and CDR2 from the germline V gene are MNHEY and SVGAGI. CDR3 in DNA: TGTGCCAGCAGTTACTCCCCAGGGTTGGCCAAAAACATTCAGTACTTC. This codes for CASSYSPGLAKNIQYF.

The chain has TRBV6-5 and TRBJ1-1; 7 bases are a match to TRBD1. Germline loops: CDR1 MNHEY, CDR2 SVGAGI. There are 11 residues in the CDR3. Germline trimming cut 7 bases from V and 5 bases from J; bases unmatched to any gene: 1. The CDR3 coding sequence is TGTGCCAGCACCAGGGGGACTGAAGCTTTCTTT. Translation gives CASTRGTEAFF.